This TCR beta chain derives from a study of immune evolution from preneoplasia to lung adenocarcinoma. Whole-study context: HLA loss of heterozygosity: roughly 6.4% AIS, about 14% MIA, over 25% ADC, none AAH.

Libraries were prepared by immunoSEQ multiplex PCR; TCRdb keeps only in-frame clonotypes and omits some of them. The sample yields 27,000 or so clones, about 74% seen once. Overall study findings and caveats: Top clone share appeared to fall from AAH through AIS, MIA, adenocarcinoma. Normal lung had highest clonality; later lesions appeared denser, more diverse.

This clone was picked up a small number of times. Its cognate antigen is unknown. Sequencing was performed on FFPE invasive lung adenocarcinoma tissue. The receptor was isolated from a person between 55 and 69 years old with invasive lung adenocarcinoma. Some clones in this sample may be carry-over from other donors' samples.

The CDR3 sequence: CASSSRGPNTGELFF. The DNA of the CDR3 is TGTGCCAGCAGCTCCAGGGGGCCGAACACCGGGGAGCTGTTTTTT. The chain combines TRBV9 with TRBJ2-2; 8 nucleotides agree with TRBD1. The ends lost 4 bases at V and 0 bases at J; junction bases unmatched: 2. The germline V gene encodes CDR1 SGDLS and CDR2 YYNGEE. This CDR3 has 15 amino acids.